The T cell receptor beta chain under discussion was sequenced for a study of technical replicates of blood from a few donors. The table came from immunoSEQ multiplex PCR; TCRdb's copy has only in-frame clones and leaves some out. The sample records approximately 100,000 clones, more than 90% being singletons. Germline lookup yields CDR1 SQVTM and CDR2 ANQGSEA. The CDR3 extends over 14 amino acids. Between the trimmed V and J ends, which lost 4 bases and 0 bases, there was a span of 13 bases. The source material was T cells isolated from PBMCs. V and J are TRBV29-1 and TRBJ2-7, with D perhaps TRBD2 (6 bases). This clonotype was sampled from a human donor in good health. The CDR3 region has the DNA TGCAGCGTTGCGGTTAGCGGAGACTCCTACGAGCAGTACTTC. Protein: CSVAVSGDSYEQYF.